One TCR beta chain is described in this entry. Its matching antigen is unknown. The data are from a study of beta chain features in type 1 diabetes. Study results and caveats: When VDJ junctions were examined, type 1 diabetes patients showed fewer insertions and more deletions. Healthy donors had naive, central memory and Treg TCRB repertoires that appeared less similar than those seen among patients. Among patients with Type 1 diabetes, TCRB CDR3s were moderately but significantly shorter in every one of the four CD4+ subsets.

All of the isolated RNA was reverse transcribed, so expressed TCRB transcripts were sequenced. The table came from immunoSEQ multiplex PCR; TCRdb's copy has only in-frame clones and leaves some out. The profile shows about 160,000 clones, roughly 59% of them singletons. The TCR sequence derives from a man between 25 and 39 years old with type 1 diabetes. Sequencing was carried out using naive CD4+ T cells from blood.

The CDR3 bases are TGTGCCAGCAGCGTAGCCAGGGGATGGAATTCACCCCTCCACTTT. Amino acids: CASSVARGWNSPLHF. V usage is TRBV9 and J usage is TRBJ1-6; D might be TRBD1 (6 bases). CDR1 is SGDLS and CDR2 is YYNGEE in the germline V gene. The CDR3 totals 15 residues. With 0 bases removed from V and 7 bases from J, the gap between germline ends came to 11 bases. The whole variable domain, filled in from reference TRBV9 and TRBJ1-6, reads DSGVTQTPKHLITATGQRVTLRCSPRSGDLSVYWYQQSLDQGLQFLIQYYNGEERAKGNILERFSAQQFPDLHSELNLSSLELGDSALYFCASSVARGWNSPLHFGNGTRLTVT.